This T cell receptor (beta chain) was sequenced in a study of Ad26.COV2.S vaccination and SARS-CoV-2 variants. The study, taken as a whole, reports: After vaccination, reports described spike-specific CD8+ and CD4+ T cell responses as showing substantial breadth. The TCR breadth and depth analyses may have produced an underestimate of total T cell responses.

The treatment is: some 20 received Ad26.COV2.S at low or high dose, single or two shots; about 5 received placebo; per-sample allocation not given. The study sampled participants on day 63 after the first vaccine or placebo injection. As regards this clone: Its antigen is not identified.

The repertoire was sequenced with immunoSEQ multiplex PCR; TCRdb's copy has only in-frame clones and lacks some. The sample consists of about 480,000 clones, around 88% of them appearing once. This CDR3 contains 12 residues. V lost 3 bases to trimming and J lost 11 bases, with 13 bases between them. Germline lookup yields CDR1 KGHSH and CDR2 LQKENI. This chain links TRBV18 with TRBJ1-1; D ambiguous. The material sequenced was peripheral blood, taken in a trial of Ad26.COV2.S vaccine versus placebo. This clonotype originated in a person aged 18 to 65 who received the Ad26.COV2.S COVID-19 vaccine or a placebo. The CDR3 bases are TGTGCCAGCTCACCTTATCAAGGAAGCGCTTTCTTT. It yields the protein CASSPYQGSAFF. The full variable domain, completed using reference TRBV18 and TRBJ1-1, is NAGVMQNPRHLVRRRGQEARLRCSPMKGHSHVYWYRQLPEEGLKFMVYLQKENIIDESGMPKERFSAEFPKEGPSILRIQQVVRGDSAAYFCASSPYQGSAFFGQGTRLTVV.